These T cell receptor beta chains were read from a single sample in a study of OX40 agonist ivuxolimab in advanced cancers. Assay: immunoSEQ multiplex PCR; the TCRdb copy retains only in-frame clones and omits some. The sample has just over 90,000 clones, under 95% seen once. Source: CD4+ or CD8+ T cells sorted from blood, taken in a trial of the OX40 agonist ivuxolimab. The receptors here all came from an adult with an advanced solid tumor such as melanoma, head and neck, liver or kidney cancer. Both conserved end residues are part of each CDR3. D genes are given only for firm matches. Size tells how often a clone was seen (once, few, many) or the class of an expanded clone, and some rows leave it out.

clone_size j_call v_call d_call cdr3_aa cdr3_nt
. TRBJ2-7 TRBV7-6 . CASSLDSDRGNEQYF TGTGCCAGCAGCTTAGATTCGGACCGAGGGAACGAGCAGTACTTC
. TRBJ2-5 TRBV4-2 TRBD2 CASSPGLEKTQYF TGTGCCAGCAGCCCCGGACTAGAAAAGACCCAGTACTTC
. TRBJ2-3 TRBV15 TRBD2 CATSSGVLAGVFSTDTQYF TGTGCCACCAGCTCAGGGGTGTTAGCGGGAGTCTTCAGCACAGATACGCAGTATTTT
. TRBJ2-7 TRBV27 . CASSLNLRASSYEQYF TGTGCCAGCAGTTTAAACCTTCGAGCATCCTCCTACGAGCAGTACTTC
once TRBJ2-7 TRBV14 TRBD2 CASSQASGSLEQYF TGTGCCAGCAGCCAAGCTAGCGGGTCTTTGGAGCAGTACTTC
. TRBJ2-7 TRBV2 . CASSDNTDSLITSYEQYF TGTGCCAGCAGCGACAATACCGACAGTCTCATAACCTCCTACGAGCAGTACTTC
. TRBJ2-7 TRBV10-2 . CATLGGTSTYEQYF TGCGCCACCCTTGGGGGGACTTCAACCTACGAGCAGTACTTC
. TRBJ1-4 TRBV25-1 . CASSGAFNEKLFF TGTGCCAGCAGTGGGGCCTTTAATGAAAAACTGTTTTTT
. TRBJ1-1 TRBV6-5 . CASSSGSNTEAFF TGTGCCAGCAGTTCCGGATCGAACACTGAAGCTTTCTTT
. TRBJ2-1 TRBV5-4 TRBD2 CASSLEAGAYNEQFF TGTGCCAGCAGCTTGGAAGCGGGGGCCTACAATGAGCAGTTCTTC
. TRBJ2-1 TRBV14 . CASSQSGWASVNEQFF TGTGCCAGCAGCCAAAGTGGGTGGGCTAGCGTCAATGAGCAGTTCTTC
. TRBJ2-6 TRBV5-1 . CASSLRGADSGANVLTF TGCGCCAGCAGCTTGAGAGGGGCCGACTCTGGGGCCAACGTCCTGACTTTC
. TRBJ1-1 TRBV7-8 . CASSLVDRIDITLANTEAFF TGTGCCAGCAGCTTAGTGGATCGGATCGACATTACCCTGGCGAACACTGAAGCTTTCTTT
. TRBJ1-2 TRBV7-2 . CASSLRGGFLPYGYTF TGTGCCAGCAGCTTACGGGGAGGATTTCTCCCCTATGGCTACACCTTC
. TRBJ1-2 TRBV9 . CASSANYGYTF TGTGCCAGCAGCGCTAACTATGGCTACACCTTC
. TRBJ1-2 TRBV19 TRBD1 CASSRQGAIYGYTF TGTGCCAGTAGTCGCCAGGGGGCGATCTATGGCTACACCTTC
. TRBJ2-1 TRBV7-8 . CASSLGTVIEQFF TGTGCCAGCAGCTTAGGGACAGTAATTGAGCAGTTCTTC
. TRBJ2-3 TRBV5-4 TRBD2 CASRGTWGGLADTQYF TGTGCCAGCAGGGGTACGTGGGGGGGACTTGCAGATACGCAGTATTTT
. TRBJ1-4 TRBV6-5 TRBD1 CASSPGQGFPLKLFF TGTGCCAGCAGTCCGGGACAGGGTTTCCCCCTAAAACTGTTTTTT
. TRBJ2-5 TRBV28 TRBD2 CASSLGLAGGTETQYF TGTGCCAGCAGTTTGGGACTAGCGGGGGGGACAGAGACCCAGTACTTC
. TRBJ2-7 TRBV4-3 . CASSQEEATYEQYF TGCGCCAGCAGCCAAGAAGAAGCGACCTACGAGCAGTACTTC
. TRBJ1-2 TRBV2 . CASTRGTTYGYTF TGTGCCAGCACCAGAGGCACCACTTATGGCTACACCTTC
. TRBJ2-7 TRBV6-6 . CAVRDGRYEQYF TGTGCCGTCCGGGACGGACGCTACGAGCAGTACTTC
. TRBJ1-5 TRBV4-1 . CASSPQGSNQPQHF TGCGCCAGCAGCCCTCAGGGAAGCAATCAGCCCCAGCATTTT
. TRBJ2-5 TRBV5-1 . CASTTGLTKGETQYF TGCGCCAGCACCACGGGACTTACGAAGGGGGAGACCCAGTACTTC
once TRBJ2-1 TRBV2 . CASSVIGDGDNEQFF TGTGCCAGCAGCGTTATCGGAGACGGCGACAATGAGCAGTTCTTC
. TRBJ1-1 TRBV29-1 TRBD1 CSVVDRGRYTEAFF TGCAGCGTCGTGGACAGGGGGCGTTACACTGAAGCTTTCTTT
. TRBJ1-2 TRBV5-4 . CASSRESRPANYGYTF TGTGCCAGCAGCCGAGAGTCCAGACCAGCTAACTATGGCTACACCTTC
. TRBJ2-7 TRBV27 . CASRGERYEQYF TGTGCCAGCAGGGGGGAAAGGTACGAGCAGTACTTC
. TRBJ1-1 TRBV6-6 . CASSYGRTLNTEAFF TGTGCCAGCAGTTACGGTAGGACACTCAACACTGAAGCTTTCTTT
. TRBJ1-1 TRBV27 . CASSLQNPSWTEAFF TGTGCCAGCAGTCTACAAAACCCCAGTTGGACTGAAGCTTTCTTT
. TRBJ1-1 TRBV4-1 . CASSRESEAFF TGCGCCAGCAGCCGGGAGAGTGAAGCTTTCTTT
. TRBJ2-1 TRBV5-4 TRBD2 CASSLDASGFFNEQFF TGTGCCAGCAGCTTGGATGCTAGCGGGTTTTTCAATGAGCAGTTCTTC
. TRBJ2-3 TRBV18 . CASSQTSRSSTDTQYF TGTGCCAGCTCGCAGACCTCCAGATCTAGCACAGATACGCAGTATTTT
. TRBJ2-5 TRBV29-1 . CSVEHGKGQYF TGCAGCGTTGAACACGGGAAGGGCCAGTACTTC
. TRBJ2-3 TRBV5-6 . CASSLGAGDTQYF TGTGCCAGCAGCTTGGGGGCGGGGGATACGCAGTATTTT
. TRBJ2-2 TRBV6-5 TRBD2 CASIGGTGELFF TGTGCCAGCATCGGGGGGACCGGGGAGCTGTTTTTT
. TRBJ1-1 TRBV7-8 . CASSLDGPTEAFF TGTGCCAGCAGCTTAGATGGACCCACTGAAGCTTTCTTT
. TRBJ2-7 TRBV4-1 TRBD1 CASSQGTGYEQYF TGCGCCAGCAGCCAAGGGACAGGGTACGAGCAGTACTTC
. TRBJ2-1 TRBV13 TRBD2 CASSLHSGRIPYNEQFF TGTGCCAGCAGCCTTCATAGCGGGAGGATACCCTACAATGAGCAGTTCTTC
. TRBJ2-2 TRBV6-5 . CASITNTGELFF TGTGCCAGCATCACAAACACCGGGGAGCTGTTTTTT
few TRBJ1-1 TRBV28 . CASSARLVTEAFF TGTGCCAGCAGTGCCCGTTTGGTAACTGAAGCTTTCTTT
. TRBJ1-4 TRBV4-1 TRBD1 CASSQTGQTTNEKLFF TGCGCCAGCAGCCAAACGGGACAGACAACTAATGAAAAACTGTTTTTT
. TRBJ2-2 TRBV5-6 . CASSLERAYTGELFF TGTGCCAGCAGCTTGGAGCGGGCCTACACCGGGGAGCTGTTTTTT
. TRBJ1-1 TRBV30 . CAWTKGASSRNAEAFF TGTGCCTGGACGAAAGGGGCGTCCTCCCGGAACGCTGAAGCTTTCTTT
once TRBJ1-1 TRBV2 . CASSPNYRDTEAFF TGTGCCAGCAGCCCAAATTACCGGGACACGGAAGCTTTCTTT
once TRBJ2-1 TRBV6-5 TRBD2 CASSPRTSGGEQFF TGTGCCAGCAGTCCCCGGACTAGCGGGGGAGAGCAGTTCTTC
. TRBJ1-1 TRBV13 . CASSLGPQGITEAFF TGTGCCAGCAGCTTAGGCCCCCAGGGGATCACTGAAGCTTTCTTT
. TRBJ2-1 TRBV2 . CASKGEADYNEQFF TGTGCCAGCAAAGGGGAAGCGGACTACAATGAGCAGTTCTTC
. TRBJ1-2 TRBV18 TRBD1 CASSPVLGQDLYGYTF TGTGCCAGCTCACCAGTGCTCGGACAGGACCTCTATGGCTACACCTTC
. TRBJ2-7 TRBV19 TRBD1 CASSFSTGSYEQYF TGTGCCAGTAGCTTTTCGACAGGGTCCTACGAGCAGTACTTC
. TRBJ2-2 TRBV19 . CASMPGAGKNTGELFF TGTGCCAGTATGCCGGGGGCAGGCAAAAACACCGGGGAGCTGTTTTTT
. TRBJ2-7 TRBV6-5 TRBD2 CASSFLAGEQYF TGTGCCAGCAGTTTTCTAGCGGGCGAGCAGTACTTC
. TRBJ2-1 TRBV7-9 . CASSFLVSSYNEQFF TGTGCCAGCAGCTTCCTAGTTAGCTCCTACAATGAGCAGTTCTTC
. TRBJ2-6 TRBV27 TRBD1 CASSQTGTPSGANVLTF TGTGCCAGCAGTCAGACAGGGACCCCCTCTGGGGCCAACGTCCTGACTTTC
. TRBJ1-2 TRBV28 TRBD1 CASWTGGGYTF TGTGCCAGCTGGACAGGGGGAGGCTACACCTTC
. TRBJ2-3 TRBV19 . CASSILDGDTQYF TGTGCCAGTAGTATCCTCGACGGGGATACGCAGTATTTT